This entry lists 18 T cell receptor beta chains sequenced from one sample in a study of blood T cells in healthy people across ages. Through a sample-barcoded 5' primer and a J-beta primer mix, a second PCR was run for roughly 6 to 12 cycles. TCRdb ran MiXCR on the 5' RACE reads and lists one entry per CDR3 protein. The data contain hundreds of thousands of distinct CDR3 sequences, more than 55% of them seen just once; the ten biggest clones take up roughly 26%. The sample taken for sequencing was blood. Every receptor here comes from a man in his forties in good health.

The genes are TRBV28 and TRBJ2-2, with 8 bases matching TRBD2. V gave up 10 bases and J gave up 7 bases; unmatched junction bases: 14. Germline V gene sequence: CDR1 MDHEN, CDR2 SYDVKM. The CDR3 is 15 amino acids. The CDR3 DNA sequence: TGTGCCACCCTAACCGGGACTAGGTCGGTCGGGGAGCTGTTTTTT. It translates to CATLTGTRSVGELFF.

This clonotype turned up a few times. The chain is built from TRBV27 and TRBJ2-7; D perhaps matches TRBD2 (5 bases). Trimming removed 3 bases from V and 2 bases from J, with 14 bases in between. The germline V gene has CDR1 MNHEY and CDR2 SMNVEV (reference sequence). This CDR3 has 15 residues. CDR3 region: CASSLSPVGTYEQYF. The DNA for the CDR3 is TGTGCCAGCAGTTTGTCGCCGGTCGGGACCTACGAGCAGTACTTC.

The genes are TRBV9 and TRBJ2-1, with a weak D call TRBD1 (6 bases). CDR3 length: 14 residues. Per the germline V gene, CDR1 is SGDLS and CDR2 is YYNGEE. Trimming removed 4 bases from V and 6 bases from J, with 14 bases in between. The CDR3 DNA follows: TGTGCCAGCAGCACAGGGCTCGAACTCAATGAGCAGTTCTTC. Translating it yields CASSTGLELNEQFF.

The chain couples TRBV5-8 to TRBJ2-7; D is perhaps TRBD1 (6 bases). Trimming removed 2 bases at V and 10 bases at J, with 25 bases between. Germline-derived CDR1 and CDR2 are SGHTS and YDEGEE. The CDR3 consists of 16 residues. The CDR3 DNA reads as TGTGCCAGCAGCTTAGGAGCTATGGTCAGGGGAGAGGCTCAGTACTTC. It encodes CASSLGAMVRGEAQYF.

The chain links TRBV5-1 to TRBJ2-1; TRBD1 matches at 7 bases. The CDR3 is 14 amino acids. CDR1 SGHRS and CDR2 YFSETQ come from the germline V gene. Trimming took 7 bases from V and 10 from J; bases not matched to a gene: 14. The CDR3 loop reads CASETGLPPLEQFF. Written as DNA, the CDR3 is TGCGCCAGCGAGACAGGGCTTCCACCCTTGGAGCAGTTCTTC.

For the CDR3, the DNA is TGTGCCAGCAGTGAATATATCCCTGATGGTAGTTCGGCAGGAAGGTGGTACTGGGAGCAGTACTTC. Translating gives CASSEYIPDGSSAGRWYWEQYF. J is TRBJ2-7 and V is TRBV25-1; D is uncertain. CDR3 length equals 22 residues. Germline assignment: CDR1 MGHDK and CDR2 SYGVNS. V was trimmed by 0 bases and J by 7 bases, leaving 37 bases between them.

The rearrangement joins TRBV5-1 to TRBJ1-1, with a possible D match to TRBD1 (5 bases). The V gene's germline CDR1 is SGHRS and CDR2 YFSETQ. This CDR3 is built from 15 residues. V was trimmed by 0 bases and J by 1 base, leaving 10 bases between them. The CDR3 bases are TGCGCCAGCAGCTTGGCCGGACATTCGAACACTGAAGCTTTCTTT. This codes for CASSLAGHSNTEAFF.

This clonotype turned up a few times. V is TRBV20-1 and J is TRBJ2-5, with D perhaps TRBD2 (5 bases). CDR1 DFQATT and CDR2 SNEGSKA come from the germline V gene (reference sequence). This CDR3 contains 13 residues. Trimming shortened V by 7 bases and J by 1 base, and 13 bases separated the two germline ends. The CDR3 region has the DNA TGCAGTGTCCAAGGGAGCTTCCAAGAGACCCAGTACTTC. Its translation is CSVQGSFQETQYF.

About this clonotype: Its ends do not fully match the called genes, so a read error is possible. The V call is TRBV7-9, the J call TRBJ2-7; D is perhaps TRBD2 (6 bases). With the DNA end fitting TRBJ2-5 better, the J assignment may be wrong. This CDR3 is built from 16 residues. From germline, CDR1 is SEHNR and CDR2 FQNEAQ (reference sequence). In DNA, the CDR3 is TGTGTCAGCAGCTTAGGAGGAGGAGGGTTGCGAGAGACCCAGTACTTC. Translated, it gives CVSSLGGGGLRETQYF.

The chain carries TRBV27 and TRBJ2-7; TRBD1 might be the D (6 bases). The V end lost 5 bases, the J end lost 3 bases, and 11 bases lay between the germline ends. In germline, CDR1 is MNHEY, CDR2 SMNVEV (reference sequence). CDR3 length: 13 amino acids. DNA of the CDR3: TGTGCCAGCAGTCCGGACAGCTACTACGAGCAGTACTTC. Its translation is CASSPDSYYEQYF.

The rearrangement joins TRBV9 to TRBJ1-5; 11 bases agree with TRBD1. CDR3 length equals 14 residues. V was pared by 4 bases and J by 12 bases, with 9 bases of the junction left unmatched. CDR1 is SGDLS and CDR2 is YYNGEE in the germline V gene. The CDR3 sequence: CASSPQAGTGGQHF. The CDR3 bases are TGTGCCAGCAGCCCCCAAGCAGGGACAGGGGGCCAGCATTTT.

V usage is TRBV6-5 and J usage is TRBJ1-1, with 7 bases matching TRBD1. The CDR3 totals 15 residues. The germline gives CDR1 MNHEY, CDR2 SVGAGI. Trimming at V came to 7 bases and at J to 3 bases, leaving 11 bases not matched to a gene. The CDR3 spells CASITGGRGHTEAFF. The CDR3 nucleotides read TGTGCCAGCATTACCGGGGGGAGGGGGCACACTGAAGCTTTCTTT.

This chain uses TRBV28 with TRBJ2-3; 7 bases agree with TRBD1. CDR3 size: 17 residues. V trimming: 4 bases; J trimming: 2 bases; junction bases outside the gene matches: 12. Per the germline V gene, CDR1 is MDHEN and CDR2 is SYDVKM. The CDR3 coding sequence is TGTGCCAGCAGTTCCCCAAGGGACAGTGGATACACAGATACGCAGTATTTT. The encoded protein is CASSSPRDSGYTDTQYF.

The chain uses TRBV27 and TRBJ2-2; D is ambiguous. The CDR3 has 13 residues. The germline CDR1 and CDR2 sequences are MNHEY and SMNVEV (reference sequence). Trimming cost V 3 bases and J 6 bases, with 8 bases left between them. Written as DNA, the CDR3 is TGTGCCAGCAGTTTTGTGGATTCCGGGGAGCTGTTTTTT. Its protein is CASSFVDSGELFF.

This clonotype occurred a few times. V and J are TRBV5-1 and TRBJ1-4; D is perhaps TRBD1 (5 bases). CDR1 is SGHRS and CDR2 is YFSETQ in the germline V gene. The V end lost 5 bases, the J end lost 0 bases, and 8 bases lay between the germline ends. The CDR3 loop spans 14 amino acids. The CDR3 protein is CASRGEATNEKLFF. CDR3 sequence (DNA): TGCGCCAGCAGGGGGGAAGCAACTAATGAAAAACTGTTTTTT.

V usage is TRBV7-2 and J usage is TRBJ1-1; unclear D gene. Trimming stripped 8 bases from V and 1 base from J, with 8 bases between. Germline-derived CDR1 and CDR2 are SGHTA and FQGNSA. The CDR3 totals 12 residues. This CDR3 reads CASVWGNTEAFF. CDR3 coding DNA: TGTGCCAGCGTCTGGGGGAACACTGAAGCTTTCTTT.

This clonotype was observed a handful of times. CDR3 DNA: TGCGCCAGCAGCTGTGTACCTCCGGCGGAAGAGACCCAGTACTTC. Its protein product is CASSCVPPAEETQYF. The chain recombines TRBV5-1 with TRBJ2-5; D is ambiguous. The V end was cut by 3 bases, the J end by 3 bases, with 15 bases between. Germline CDR1 SGHRS, CDR2 YFSETQ. The CDR3 is 15 residues long.

The CDR3 nucleotides are TGTGCCAGCAGTGGTCGTCCTAGCGGGGGCCTGAACACCGGGGAGCTGTTTTTT. Protein product: CASSGRPSGGLNTGELFF. The chain joins TRBV2 to TRBJ2-2; 10 bases fit TRBD2. CDR1 is SNHLY and CDR2 is FYNNEI in the germline V gene. V trimming: 4 bases; J trimming: 1 base; junction bases outside the gene matches: 9. There are 18 residues in the CDR3. Combining the CDR3 with reference TRBV2 and TRBJ2-2 gives the whole variable domain EPEVTQTPSHQVTQMGQEVILRCVPISNHLYFYWYRQILGQKVEFLVSFYNNEISEKSEIFDDQFSVERPDGSNFTLKIRSTKLEDSAMYFCASSGRPSGGLNTGELFFGEGSRLTVL.